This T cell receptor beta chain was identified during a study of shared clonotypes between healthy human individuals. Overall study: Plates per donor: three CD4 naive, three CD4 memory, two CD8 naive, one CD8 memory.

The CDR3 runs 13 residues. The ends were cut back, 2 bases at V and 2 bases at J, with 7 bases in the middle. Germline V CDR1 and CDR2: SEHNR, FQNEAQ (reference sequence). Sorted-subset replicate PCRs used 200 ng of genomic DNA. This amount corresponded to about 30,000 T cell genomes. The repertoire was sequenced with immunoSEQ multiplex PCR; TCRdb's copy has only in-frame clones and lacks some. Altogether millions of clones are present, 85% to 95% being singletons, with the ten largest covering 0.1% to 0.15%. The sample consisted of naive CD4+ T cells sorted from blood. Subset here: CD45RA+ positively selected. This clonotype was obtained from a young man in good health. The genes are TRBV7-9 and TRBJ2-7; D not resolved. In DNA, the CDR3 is TGTGCCAGCAGCTTATTGAGCACCTACGAGCAGTACTTC. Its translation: CASSLLSTYEQYF.